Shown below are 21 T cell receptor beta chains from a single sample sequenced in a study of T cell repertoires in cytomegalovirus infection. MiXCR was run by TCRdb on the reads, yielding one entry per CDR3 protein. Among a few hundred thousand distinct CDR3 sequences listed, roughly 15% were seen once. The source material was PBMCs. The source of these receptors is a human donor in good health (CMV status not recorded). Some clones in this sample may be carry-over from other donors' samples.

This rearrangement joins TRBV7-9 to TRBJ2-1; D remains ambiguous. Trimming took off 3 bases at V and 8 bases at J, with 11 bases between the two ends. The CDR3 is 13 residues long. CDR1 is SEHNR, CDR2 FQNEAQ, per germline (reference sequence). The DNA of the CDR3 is TGTGCCAGCAGCTTTTTTCCATCTGATGAGCAGTTCTTC. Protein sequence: CASSFFPSDEQFF.

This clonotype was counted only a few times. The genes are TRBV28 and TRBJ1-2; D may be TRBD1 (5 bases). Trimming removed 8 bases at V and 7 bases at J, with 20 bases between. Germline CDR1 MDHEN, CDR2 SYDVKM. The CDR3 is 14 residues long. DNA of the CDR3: TGTGCCAGCCGAATCTCGGCAGGGCAGGCTGGCTACACCTTC. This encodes CASRISAGQAGYTF.

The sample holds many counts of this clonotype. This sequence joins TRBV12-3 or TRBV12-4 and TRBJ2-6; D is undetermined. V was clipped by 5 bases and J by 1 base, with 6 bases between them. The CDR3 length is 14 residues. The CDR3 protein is CASSTNSGANVLTF. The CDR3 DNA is TGTGCCAGCAGTACCAATTCTGGGGCCAACGTCCTGACTTTC.

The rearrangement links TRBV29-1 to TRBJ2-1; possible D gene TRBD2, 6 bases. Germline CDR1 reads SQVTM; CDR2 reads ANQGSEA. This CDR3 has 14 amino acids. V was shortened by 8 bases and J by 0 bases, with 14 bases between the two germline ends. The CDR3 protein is CSFSSGLSYNEQFF. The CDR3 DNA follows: TGCAGCTTCAGCTCGGGACTCTCCTACAATGAGCAGTTCTTC.

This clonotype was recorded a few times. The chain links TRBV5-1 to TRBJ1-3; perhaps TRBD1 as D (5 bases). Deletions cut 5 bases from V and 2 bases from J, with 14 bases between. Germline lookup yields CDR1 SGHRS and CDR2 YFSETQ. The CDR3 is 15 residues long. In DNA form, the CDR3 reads TGCGCCAGCAGTTTCGGCCAGGGCCCTGGAAACACCATATATTTT. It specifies CASSFGQGPGNTIYF.

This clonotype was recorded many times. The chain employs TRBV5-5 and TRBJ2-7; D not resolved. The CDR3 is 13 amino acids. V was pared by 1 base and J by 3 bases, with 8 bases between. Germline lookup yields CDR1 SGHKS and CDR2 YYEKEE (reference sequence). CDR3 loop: CASSLTALYEQYF. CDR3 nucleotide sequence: TGTGCCAGCAGCTTGACAGCCCTCTACGAGCAGTACTTC.

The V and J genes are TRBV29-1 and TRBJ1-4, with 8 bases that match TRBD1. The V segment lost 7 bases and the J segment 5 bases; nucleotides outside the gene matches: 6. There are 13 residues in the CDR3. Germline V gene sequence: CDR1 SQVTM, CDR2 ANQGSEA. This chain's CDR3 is CSASGQENEKLFF. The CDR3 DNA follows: TGCAGCGCTTCGGGACAGGAGAATGAAAAACTGTTTTTT.

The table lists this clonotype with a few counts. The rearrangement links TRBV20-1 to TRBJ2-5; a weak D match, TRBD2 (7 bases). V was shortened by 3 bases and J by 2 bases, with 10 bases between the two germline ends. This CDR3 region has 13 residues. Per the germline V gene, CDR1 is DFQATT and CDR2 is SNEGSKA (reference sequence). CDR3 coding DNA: TGCAGTGCTAGCGGGGGGACACAAGAGACCCAGTACTTC. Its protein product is CSASGGTQETQYF.

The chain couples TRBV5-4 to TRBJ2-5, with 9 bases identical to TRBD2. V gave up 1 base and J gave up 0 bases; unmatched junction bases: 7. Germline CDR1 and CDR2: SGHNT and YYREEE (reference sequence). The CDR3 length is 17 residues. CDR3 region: CASSLLTSGENQETQYF. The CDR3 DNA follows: TGTGCCAGCAGCTTGTTGACTAGCGGAGAAAACCAAGAGACCCAGTACTTC.

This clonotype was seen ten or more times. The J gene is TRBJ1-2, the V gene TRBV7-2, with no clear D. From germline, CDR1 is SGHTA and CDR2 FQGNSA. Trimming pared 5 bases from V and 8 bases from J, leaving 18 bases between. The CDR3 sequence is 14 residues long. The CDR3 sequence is CASSPATNVYGYTF. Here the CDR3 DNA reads TGTGCCAGCAGCCCAGCGACAAACGTTTACGGCTACACCTTC.

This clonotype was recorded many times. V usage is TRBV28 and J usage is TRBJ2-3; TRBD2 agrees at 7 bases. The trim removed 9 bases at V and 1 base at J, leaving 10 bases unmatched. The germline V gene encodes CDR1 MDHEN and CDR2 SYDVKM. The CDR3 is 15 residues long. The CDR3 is CASGTTGYRTDTQYF. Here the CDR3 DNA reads TGTGCCAGTGGGACTACAGGATACCGCACAGATACGCAGTATTTT.

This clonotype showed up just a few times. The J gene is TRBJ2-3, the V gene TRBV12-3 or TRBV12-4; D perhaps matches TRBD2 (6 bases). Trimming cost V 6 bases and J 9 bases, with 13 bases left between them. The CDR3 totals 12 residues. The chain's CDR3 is CASRRLDGTQYF. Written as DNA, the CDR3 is TGTGCCAGCAGGCGACTAGATGGGACGCAGTATTTT.

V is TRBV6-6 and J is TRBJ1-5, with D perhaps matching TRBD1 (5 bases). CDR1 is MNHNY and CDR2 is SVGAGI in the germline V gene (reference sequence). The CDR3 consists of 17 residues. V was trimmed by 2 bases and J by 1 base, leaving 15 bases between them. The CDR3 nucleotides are TGTGCCAGCAGTTACCCCGCGCAGGGTTTAAGCAATCAGCCCCAGCATTTT. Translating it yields CASSYPAQGLSNQPQHF.

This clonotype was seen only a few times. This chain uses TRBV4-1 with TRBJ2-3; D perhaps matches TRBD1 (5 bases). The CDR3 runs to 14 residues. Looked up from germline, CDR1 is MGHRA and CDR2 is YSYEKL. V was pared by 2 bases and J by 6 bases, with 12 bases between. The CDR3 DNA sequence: TGCGCCAGCAGCCAACAAGACAGTGCGGATACGCAGTATTTT. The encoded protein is CASSQQDSADTQYF.

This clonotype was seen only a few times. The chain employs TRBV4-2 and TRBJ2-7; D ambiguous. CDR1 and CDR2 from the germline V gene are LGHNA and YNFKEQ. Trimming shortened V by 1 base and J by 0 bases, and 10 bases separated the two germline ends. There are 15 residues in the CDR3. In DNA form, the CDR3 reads TGTGCCAGCAGCCAAGGTGGACGGCGCTCCTACGAGCAGTACTTC. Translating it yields CASSQGGRRSYEQYF.

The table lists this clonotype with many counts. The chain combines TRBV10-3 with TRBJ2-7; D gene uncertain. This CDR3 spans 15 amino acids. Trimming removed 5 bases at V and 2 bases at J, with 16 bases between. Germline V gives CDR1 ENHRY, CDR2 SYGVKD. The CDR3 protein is CAISSPTLVAYEQYF. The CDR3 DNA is TGTGCCATCAGTAGCCCGACACTCGTGGCCTACGAGCAGTACTTC.

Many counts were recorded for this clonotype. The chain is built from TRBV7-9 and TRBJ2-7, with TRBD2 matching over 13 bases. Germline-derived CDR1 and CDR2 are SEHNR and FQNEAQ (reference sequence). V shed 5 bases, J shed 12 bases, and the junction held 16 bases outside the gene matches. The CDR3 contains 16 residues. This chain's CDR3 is CASSTGTGTSGDPMYF. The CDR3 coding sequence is TGTGCCAGCAGCACCGGGACAGGGACTAGCGGGGACCCCATGTACTTC.

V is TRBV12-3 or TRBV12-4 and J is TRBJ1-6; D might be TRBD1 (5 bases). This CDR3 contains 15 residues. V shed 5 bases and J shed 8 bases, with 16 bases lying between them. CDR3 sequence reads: CASSPPGPWDSPLHF. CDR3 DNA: TGTGCCAGCAGTCCACCGGGACCCTGGGATTCACCCCTCCACTTT.

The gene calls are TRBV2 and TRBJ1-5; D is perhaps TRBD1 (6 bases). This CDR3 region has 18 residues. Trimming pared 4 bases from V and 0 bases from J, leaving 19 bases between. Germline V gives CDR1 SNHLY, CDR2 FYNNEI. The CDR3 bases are TGTGCCAGCAGTGTCCGCCGAAGAGGGGGAAATAGCAATCAGCCCCAGCATTTT. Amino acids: CASSVRRRGGNSNQPQHF.

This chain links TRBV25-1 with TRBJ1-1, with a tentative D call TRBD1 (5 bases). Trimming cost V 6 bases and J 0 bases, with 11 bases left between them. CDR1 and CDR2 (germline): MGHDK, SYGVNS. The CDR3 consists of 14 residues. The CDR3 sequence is CASRWGSLNTEAFF. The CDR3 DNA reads TGTGCCAGCAGGTGGGGCAGCTTGAACACTGAAGCTTTCTTT.

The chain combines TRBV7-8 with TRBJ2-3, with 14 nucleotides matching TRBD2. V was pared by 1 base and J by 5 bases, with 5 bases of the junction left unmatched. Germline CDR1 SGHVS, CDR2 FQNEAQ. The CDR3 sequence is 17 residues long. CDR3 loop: CASSLGGGTSGRDTQYF. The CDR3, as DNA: TGTGCCAGCAGCTTAGGAGGGGGGACTAGCGGGAGAGATACGCAGTATTTT.